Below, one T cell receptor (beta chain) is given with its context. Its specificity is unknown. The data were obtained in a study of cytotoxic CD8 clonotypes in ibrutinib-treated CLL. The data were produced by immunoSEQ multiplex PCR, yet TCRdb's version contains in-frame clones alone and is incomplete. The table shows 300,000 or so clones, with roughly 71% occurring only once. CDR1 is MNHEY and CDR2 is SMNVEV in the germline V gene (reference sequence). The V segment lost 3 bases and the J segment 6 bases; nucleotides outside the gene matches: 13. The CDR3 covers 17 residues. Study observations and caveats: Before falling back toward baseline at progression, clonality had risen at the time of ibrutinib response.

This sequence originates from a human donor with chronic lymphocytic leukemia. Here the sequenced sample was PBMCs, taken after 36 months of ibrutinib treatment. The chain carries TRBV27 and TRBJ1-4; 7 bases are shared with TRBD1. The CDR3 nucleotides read TGTGCCAGCAGTTTGAGGGGGCTTTCGGTTTTGGATGAAAAACTGTTTTTT. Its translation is CASSLRGLSVLDEKLFF.